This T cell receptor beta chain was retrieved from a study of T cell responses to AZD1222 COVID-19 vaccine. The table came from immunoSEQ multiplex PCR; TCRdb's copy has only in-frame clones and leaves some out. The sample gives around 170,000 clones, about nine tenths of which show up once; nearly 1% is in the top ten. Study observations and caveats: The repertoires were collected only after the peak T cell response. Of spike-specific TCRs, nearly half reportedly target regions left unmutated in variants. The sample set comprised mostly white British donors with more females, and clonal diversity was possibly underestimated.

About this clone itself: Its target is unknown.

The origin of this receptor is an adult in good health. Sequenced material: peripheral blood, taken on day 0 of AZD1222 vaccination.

The CDR3 loop reads CASSLGEGTTYGYTF. CDR3 nucleotide sequence: TGTGCCAGCAGCTTGGGTGAGGGGACAACCTATGGCTACACCTTC. This chain uses TRBV5-4 with TRBJ1-2; D perhaps matches TRBD1 (6 bases). Between the trimmed V and J ends, which lost 0 bases and 4 bases, there was a span of 13 bases. The CDR3 sequence is 15 residues long. Germline V CDR1 and CDR2: SGHNT, YYREEE (reference sequence). The whole variable domain, remainder taken from reference TRBV5-4 and TRBJ1-2, is ETGVTQSPTHLIKTRGQQVTLRCSSQSGHNTVSWYQQALGQGPQFIFQYYREEENGRGNFPPRFSGLQFPNYSSELNVNALELDDSALYLCASSLGEGTTYGYTFGSGTRLTVV.